The clone carrying this T cell receptor beta chain was seen a few times. Its antigen is unidentified. This entry is derived from a study of T cell repertoires in cytomegalovirus infection. The overall study: CMV infection and matching HLA type were both indicated by public TCR beta signatures.

Germline V gene sequence: CDR1 MGHRA, CDR2 YSYEKL. The CDR3 covers 13 residues. V lost 4 bases, J lost 5 bases, and 8 bases lay in between. Via MiXCR, TCRdb re-called the reads, giving one row per CDR3 protein. The data show some 560,000 distinct CDR3 sequences, around 40% seen once. Study-level results: It was HLA-C-restricted CMV-specific TCR beta clonotypes that dominated the response ex vivo. Using cumulative public TCR beta family frequency, the authors identified those who carried CMV together with the relevant HLA.

This rearrangement joins TRBV4-1 to TRBJ2-2; no clear D gene. The sequence came from a human donor in good health (CMV status not recorded). Some clones in this sample may be carry-over from other donors' samples. The sample was cultured PBMCs, taken from culture after CMV antigen stimulation. The DNA for the CDR3 is TGCGCCAGCAGCCGCGGACCTACCGGGGAGCTGTTTTTT. Its protein product is CASSRGPTGELFF.